This is a list of T cell receptor beta chains from one sample in a study of blood T cell repertoires in COVID-19. TCRdb's copy holds only in-frame clones and misses some; the assay was immunoSEQ multiplex PCR. Seen here are about 170,000 clones, under 90% observed once, and the top ten hold roughly 15%. The sequenced sample was peripheral blood. The receptors were sampled from a woman between 65 and 79 years old with COVID-19, enrolled during active disease. The CDR3 runs from the conserved cysteine through the conserved F or W. The order of the fields is J gene, V gene, clone size, D gene, CDR3 protein, CDR3 DNA. D genes are given only for firm matches. Some rows have no size entry. The others give once, few or many, or a class for an expanded clone.

j_gene: TRBJ1-6
v_gene: TRBV19
abundance: .
d_gene: .
CDR3aa: CASGVNRESDAPLHF
CDR3nt: TGTGCCAGCGGGGTAAACAGGGAATCGGATGCGCCCCTCCACTTT

j_gene: TRBJ1-6
v_gene: TRBV7-8
abundance: .
d_gene: .
CDR3aa: CASSLVGQGNSPLHF
CDR3nt: TGTGCCAGCAGCTTAGTTGGGCAGGGGAACTCACCCCTCCACTTT

j_gene: TRBJ1-1
v_gene: TRBV28
abundance: .
d_gene: .
CDR3aa: CASSKIRVDTEAFF
CDR3nt: TGTGCCAGCAGTAAGATCAGGGTTGACACTGAAGCTTTCTTT

j_gene: TRBJ2-2
v_gene: TRBV7-3
abundance: .
d_gene: TRBD1
CDR3aa: CASSPTGGAWGGELFF
CDR3nt: TGTGCCAGCAGCCCTACAGGGGGCGCATGGGGCGGGGAGCTGTTTTTT

j_gene: TRBJ1-2
v_gene: TRBV12-3/TRBV12-4
abundance: .
d_gene: .
CDR3aa: CASSSYREGYTF
CDR3nt: TGTGCCAGCAGTTCATACAGGGAGGGCTACACCTTC

j_gene: TRBJ2-6
v_gene: TRBV6-5
abundance: .
d_gene: .
CDR3aa: CASSLSTAGANVLTF
CDR3nt: TGTGCCAGCAGTCTCTCCACTGCAGGGGCCAACGTCCTGACTTTC

j_gene: TRBJ2-5
v_gene: TRBV27
abundance: .
d_gene: TRBD1
CDR3aa: CASSDRVVETQYF
CDR3nt: TGTGCCAGCAGTGACAGGGTAGTAGAGACCCAGTACTTC

j_gene: TRBJ1-1
v_gene: TRBV29-1
abundance: .
d_gene: TRBD1
CDR3aa: CSVGTGMNTEAFF
CDR3nt: TGCAGCGTCGGGACAGGGATGAACACTGAAGCTTTCTTT

j_gene: TRBJ2-3
v_gene: TRBV12-5
abundance: .
d_gene: TRBD1
CDR3aa: CASGFGDRGADTQYF
CDR3nt: TGTGCTAGTGGTTTTGGAGACAGGGGCGCAGATACGCAGTATTTT

j_gene: TRBJ1-2
v_gene: TRBV27
abundance: once
d_gene: .
CDR3aa: CASSHGRSGDYGYTF
CDR3nt: TGTGCCAGCAGTCACGGGAGGTCGGGCGACTATGGCTACACCTTC

j_gene: TRBJ2-3
v_gene: TRBV9
abundance: .
d_gene: TRBD2
CDR3aa: CASSVVPSGRAPDTQYF
CDR3nt: TGTGCCAGCAGCGTAGTTCCAAGCGGGAGGGCCCCAGATACGCAGTATTTT

j_gene: TRBJ2-5
v_gene: TRBV7-9
abundance: .
d_gene: .
CDR3aa: CASSNIYREETQYF
CDR3nt: TGTGCCAGCAGCAACATTTACAGGGAGGAGACCCAGTACTTC

j_gene: TRBJ2-2
v_gene: TRBV6-5
abundance: .
d_gene: .
CDR3aa: CASKVDTGELFF
CDR3nt: TGTGCCAGCAAAGTAGACACCGGGGAGCTGTTTTTT

j_gene: TRBJ1-1
v_gene: TRBV18
abundance: .
d_gene: .
CDR3aa: CASSRRDTEAFF
CDR3nt: TGTGCCAGCTCTCGCAGGGACACTGAAGCTTTCTTT

j_gene: TRBJ1-2
v_gene: TRBV19
abundance: .
d_gene: .
CDR3aa: CASSMDSRNYGYTF
CDR3nt: TGTGCCAGTAGTATGGACAGCCGTAACTATGGCTACACCTTC

j_gene: TRBJ1-2
v_gene: TRBV19
abundance: few
d_gene: TRBD1
CDR3aa: CASSADRVRGYTF
CDR3nt: TGTGCCAGTAGTGCAGACAGGGTCCGTGGCTACACCTTC

j_gene: TRBJ2-3
v_gene: TRBV5-1
abundance: .
d_gene: .
CDR3aa: CASSFSADTQYF
CDR3nt: TGCGCCAGCAGCTTCTCAGCAGATACGCAGTATTTT

j_gene: TRBJ2-6
v_gene: TRBV28
abundance: once
d_gene: TRBD1
CDR3aa: CASTTGGTLGANVLTF
CDR3nt: TGTGCCAGCACGACAGGGGGCACCCTCGGGGCCAACGTCCTGACTTTC

j_gene: TRBJ2-4
v_gene: TRBV9
abundance: few
d_gene: TRBD2
CDR3aa: CASSVDSGRAVGAKNIQYF
CDR3nt: TGTGCCAGCAGCGTAGATAGCGGGAGGGCCGTGGGGGCCAAAAACATTCAGTACTTC

j_gene: TRBJ2-4
v_gene: TRBV14
abundance: once
d_gene: TRBD1
CDR3aa: CASSARDLTGEASDIQYF
CDR3nt: TGTGCCAGCAGCGCCCGTGACCTGACAGGGGAGGCGAGCGACATTCAGTACTTC

j_gene: TRBJ1-1
v_gene: TRBV2
abundance: .
d_gene: .
CDR3aa: CASRPGQGRNTEAFF
CDR3nt: TGTGCCAGCAGGCCGGGACAAGGTAGGAACACTGAAGCTTTCTTT

j_gene: TRBJ1-1
v_gene: TRBV7-2
abundance: .
d_gene: .
CDR3aa: CASRTTGNGWTEAFF
CDR3nt: TGTGCCAGCAGGACTACAGGGAACGGGTGGACTGAAGCTTTCTTT

j_gene: TRBJ1-2
v_gene: TRBV6-1
abundance: once
d_gene: TRBD1
CDR3aa: CASSEALRGRGPYYGYTF
CDR3nt: TGTGCCAGCAGTGAAGCGCTAAGGGGCAGGGGGCCTTACTATGGCTACACCTTC

j_gene: TRBJ1-5
v_gene: TRBV18
abundance: .
d_gene: .
CDR3aa: CASSPSTGNQPQHF
CDR3nt: TGTGCCAGCTCACCAAGTACGGGAAATCAGCCCCAGCATTTT

j_gene: TRBJ2-3
v_gene: TRBV5-1
abundance: .
d_gene: .
CDR3aa: CASSRGSTDTQYF
CDR3nt: TGCGCCAGCAGCAGGGGTTCCACAGATACGCAGTATTTT

j_gene: TRBJ1-4
v_gene: TRBV10-3
abundance: .
d_gene: TRBD1
CDR3aa: CAISERQGLGNEKLFF
CDR3nt: TGTGCCATCAGTGAGAGACAGGGGTTAGGTAATGAAAAACTGTTTTTT

j_gene: TRBJ1-1
v_gene: TRBV7-9
abundance: .
d_gene: .
CDR3aa: CASLTAGGTEAFF
CDR3nt: TGTGCCAGCCTGACCGCCGGGGGGACTGAAGCTTTCTTT

j_gene: TRBJ1-5
v_gene: TRBV6-5
abundance: .
d_gene: TRBD1
CDR3aa: CASRLRGDQPQHF
CDR3nt: TGTGCCAGCAGGCTCAGGGGGGATCAGCCCCAGCATTTT

j_gene: TRBJ1-1
v_gene: TRBV16
abundance: .
d_gene: TRBD1
CDR3aa: CASSQGTDPLPEAFF
CDR3nt: TGTGCCAGCAGCCAAGGGACAGACCCTCTGCCTGAAGCTTTCTTT

j_gene: TRBJ1-1
v_gene: TRBV5-5
abundance: .
d_gene: .
CDR3aa: CASSFPTDRLNTEAFF
CDR3nt: TGTGCCAGCAGCTTCCCAACCGACAGATTGAACACTGAAGCTTTCTTT

j_gene: TRBJ2-2
v_gene: TRBV6-1
abundance: .
d_gene: .
CDR3aa: CASSEQINTGELFF
CDR3nt: TGTGCCAGCAGTGAGCAGATTAACACCGGGGAGCTGTTTTTT

j_gene: TRBJ1-1
v_gene: TRBV24-1
abundance: .
d_gene: .
CDR3aa: CATSETRAAGNTEAFF
CDR3nt: TGTGCCACCAGTGAGACCAGGGCCGCAGGGAACACTGAAGCTTTCTTT

j_gene: TRBJ2-7
v_gene: TRBV6-4
abundance: .
d_gene: TRBD1
CDR3aa: CASSGQGKDHEQYF
CDR3nt: TGTGCCAGCAGCGGACAGGGTAAGGACCACGAGCAGTACTTC

j_gene: TRBJ1-2
v_gene: TRBV6-4
abundance: .
d_gene: .
CDR3aa: CASSVQQGNYGYTF
CDR3nt: TGTGCCAGCAGTGTTCAACAGGGTAACTATGGCTACACCTTC

j_gene: TRBJ1-5
v_gene: TRBV5-1
abundance: once
d_gene: .
CDR3aa: CASSLGPGESQPQHF
CDR3nt: TGCGCCAGCAGCTTGGGCCCAGGGGAAAGTCAGCCCCAGCATTTT

j_gene: TRBJ2-3
v_gene: TRBV2
abundance: .
d_gene: TRBD2
CDR3aa: CASRVAGGRTDTQYF
CDR3nt: TGTGCCAGCAGAGTAGCGGGGGGCCGTACAGATACGCAGTATTTT